The sequence of this TCR beta chain was determined in a study of tumor and adjacent non-tumor tissue in lung cancer. Across the study: Each sample yielded 3.9 million or so productive TCRbeta reads on average.

Three rounds of nested PCR, following a modified ARM-PCR protocol, produced the TCRbeta library. TCRdb independently ran MiXCR on the multiplex PCR reads; one entry per CDR3 protein. The sample contains about 110,000 distinct CDR3 sequences, 75% of which appear only once. At least ten counts were recorded for this clonotype. Its target is not known. The template was RNA from unsorted bulk tissue. This CDR3 contains 16 residues. In germline, CDR1 is SGHAT, CDR2 FQDESV (reference sequence). V shed 0 bases, J shed 6 bases, and the junction held 8 bases outside the gene matches. The study's findings and limits: Significantly higher TCR diversity was found in tumor than normal lung.

The clonotype was recovered from a woman aged 60-75 years with non-small cell lung cancer. Input material: lung tumor tissue. The V gene is TRBV11-1, the J gene TRBJ2-1; TRBD2 matches 7 bases. The CDR3 loop reads CASSLALGGRGNEQFF. The CDR3 region has the DNA TGTGCCAGCAGCTTAGCATTAGGCGGGAGAGGCAATGAGCAGTTCTTC.